The clone carrying this T cell receptor beta chain has just a few counts. The antigen remains unidentified. Germline CDR1 MRHNA, CDR2 SNTAGT. V shed 6 bases and J 3 bases; nucleotides not matched to a gene: 7. The CDR3 is 16 amino acids. The sample belongs to a study of cytomegalovirus exposure and HLA in healthy donors. Study at large: From about 180 million T cells, an earlier analysis saw 90 million to 130 million unique TCR beta sequences. General study points: As a later analysis showed, a missense DCLRE1C variant was linked to trimming of TCR beta V- and J-genes. Roughly uniform sequencing depth across donors was assumed, possibly incorrectly. Rare TCR sequences predominated, though certain public TCRs were found in many donors.

Primers included in the PCR were 60 Vbeta and 13 Jbeta primers. Repertoires were generated with immunoSEQ multiplex PCR, while TCRdb's copy carries only in-frame clones and drops some. The top ten hold 5.8% of the sample, which has approximately 100,000 clones, nearly 80% seen once. The chain couples TRBV6-4 to TRBJ2-1, with 11 bases that match TRBD2. This receptor was taken from a man in his sixties in good health and CMV-seropositive. Sequencing used PBMCs. CDR3 amino acids: CASSDPLAGDYNEQFF. The CDR3, as DNA: TGTGCCAGCAGCGACCCACTAGCGGGGGACTACAATGAGCAGTTCTTC.